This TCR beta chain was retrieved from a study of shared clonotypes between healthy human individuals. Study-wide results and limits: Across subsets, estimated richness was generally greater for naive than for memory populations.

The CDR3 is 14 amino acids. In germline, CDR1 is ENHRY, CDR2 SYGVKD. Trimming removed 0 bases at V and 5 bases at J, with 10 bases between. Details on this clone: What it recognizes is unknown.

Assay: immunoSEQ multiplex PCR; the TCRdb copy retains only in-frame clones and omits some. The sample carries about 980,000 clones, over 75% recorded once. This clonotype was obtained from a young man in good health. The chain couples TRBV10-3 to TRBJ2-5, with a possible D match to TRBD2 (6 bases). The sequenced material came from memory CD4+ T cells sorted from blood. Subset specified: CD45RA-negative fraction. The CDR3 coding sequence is TGTGCCATCAGTGAGTCGGAGGGCGGGGAGACCCAGTACTTC. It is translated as CAISESEGGETQYF.